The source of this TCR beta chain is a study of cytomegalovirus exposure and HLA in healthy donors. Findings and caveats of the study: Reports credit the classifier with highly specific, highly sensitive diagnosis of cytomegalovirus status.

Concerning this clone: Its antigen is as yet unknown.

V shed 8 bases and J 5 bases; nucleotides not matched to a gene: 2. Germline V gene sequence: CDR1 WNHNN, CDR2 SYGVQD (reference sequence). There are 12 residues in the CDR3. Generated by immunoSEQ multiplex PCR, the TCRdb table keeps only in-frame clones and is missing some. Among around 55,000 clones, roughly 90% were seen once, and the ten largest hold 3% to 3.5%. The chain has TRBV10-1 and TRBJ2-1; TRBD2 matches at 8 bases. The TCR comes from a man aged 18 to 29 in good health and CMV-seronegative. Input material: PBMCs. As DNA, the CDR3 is TGCGCCAGCTCGGGGGGGCACAATGAGCAGTTCTTC. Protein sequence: CASSGGHNEQFF.